This TCR beta chain was recovered during a study of blood T cell repertoires in COVID-19. Study as a whole: Collection of acute and convalescent COVID-19 samples took place in the United States, Italy and Spain.

Under the authors' procedure: Estimation of nucleated cell counts relied on the amplification of reference gene primers. Assay: immunoSEQ multiplex PCR; the TCRdb copy retains only in-frame clones and omits some. D and trimming were read from the DNA, whereas the V and J calls and clone size are those reported in that table. The repertoire includes 200,000 to 300,000 clones, about nine tenths of them detected once, and 3.5% to 4.5% sits in the top ten. The CDR3 loop spans 13 amino acids. Germline CDR1 and CDR2: SGHTA and FQGTGA. V lost 5 bases and J 7 bases, leaving 9 bases between the germline ends.

The sequence was collected from a man aged 55-75 years who had recovered from COVID-19. The specimen was peripheral blood. The V gene is TRBV7-3, the J gene TRBJ1-6; tentatively, D is TRBD1 (5 bases). CDR3 nucleotide sequence: TGTGCCAGCAGCCCCAGGGAAAATTCACCCCTCCACTTT. The encoded protein is CASSPRENSPLHF. The complete variable domain, with remaining parts taken from reference TRBV7-3 and TRBJ1-6, reads GAGVSQTPSNKVTEKGKYVELRCDPISGHTALYWYRQSLGQGPEFLIYFQGTGAADDSGLPNDRFFAVRPEGSVSTLKIQRTERGDSAVYLCASSPRENSPLHFGNGTRLTVT.